These 22 T cell receptor beta chains originate from one sample sequenced in a study of blood T cell repertoires in COVID-19. The method was immunoSEQ multiplex PCR; TCRdb's version includes in-frame clones alone and lacks a portion of them. Altogether about 150,000 clones are present, over 60% being singletons, with the ten largest covering around 1.7%. The sequenced sample consisted of peripheral blood. Source of these receptors: an elderly man with acute or convalescent COVID-19.

This clone was seen just once. The rearrangement links TRBV18 to TRBJ1-2; 10 bases fit TRBD1. The ends lost 3 bases at V and 0 bases at J; junction bases unmatched: 13. CDR3 length equals 19 residues. The V gene's germline CDR1 is KGHSH and CDR2 LQKENI. CDR3 bases: TGTGCCAGCTCACCGGATCCCGGACAGGGGGAAGGAGCTAACTATGGCTACACCTTC. This gives the protein CASSPDPGQGEGANYGYTF.

The genes are TRBV2 and TRBJ2-7; D unresolved. Trimming left V 8 bases short and J 2 bases short, with 16 bases between. CDR3 length: 14 amino acids. Per the germline V gene, CDR1 is SNHLY and CDR2 is FYNNEI. This CDR3 is CASRQGLTAYEQYV. The CDR3 DNA reads as TGTGCCAGCCGCCAAGGCCTCACAGCCTACGAGCAGTACGTC.

The rearrangement uses TRBV5-4 and TRBJ2-3, with 10 positions matching TRBD1. V gave up 4 bases and J gave up 4 bases; unmatched junction bases: 3. The CDR3 is 14 amino acids. Per germline, CDR1 SGHNT and CDR2 YYREEE (reference sequence). CDR3 nucleotides: TGTGCCAGCAGCGAGGACAGGGGGTCAGATACGCAGTATTTT. Translation gives CASSEDRGSDTQYF.

The rearrangement links TRBV9 to TRBJ2-4; a possible D gene is TRBD1 (6 bases). This CDR3 is built from 15 residues. Trimming removed 6 bases at V and 2 bases at J, with 15 bases between. Germline CDR1 is SGDLS and CDR2 is YYNGEE. In DNA, the CDR3 is TGTGCCAGCAACAGGGACGTCGGAACCAAAAACATTCAGTACTTC. This gives the protein CASNRDVGTKNIQYF.

This clone was found a few times. The chain links TRBV12-5 to TRBJ1-2; 8 nucleotides line up with TRBD1. CDR3 size: 15 residues. Germline trimming cut 1 base from V and 2 bases from J; bases unmatched to any gene: 3. CDR1 and CDR2 from the germline V gene are LGHNT and FRNRAP. The CDR3 loop is CASGLGTGTNYGYTF. The CDR3 bases are TGTGCTAGTGGTTTGGGGACAGGGACAAACTATGGCTACACCTTC.

This clone has only a few counts. V gene TRBV19 combines with J gene TRBJ2-3; D might be TRBD2 (6 bases). Germline-derived CDR1 and CDR2 are LNHDA and SQIVND (reference sequence). The CDR3 has 12 residues. V lost 5 bases to trimming and J lost 6 bases, with 9 bases between them. CDR3 amino acids: CASSGAGDTQYF. CDR3 in DNA: TGTGCCAGTAGTGGTGCGGGGGATACGCAGTATTTT.

The chain has TRBV6-5 and TRBJ1-4; D is unclear. The CDR3 sequence is 12 residues long. V shed 6 bases and J shed 5 bases, with 7 bases lying between them. The germline gives CDR1 MNHEY, CDR2 SVGAGI. CDR3 amino acids: CASSPGNEKLFF. CDR3 sequence (DNA): TGTGCCAGCAGCCCAGGCAATGAAAAACTGTTTTTT.

The J gene is TRBJ1-2, the V gene TRBV4-1; 7 positions match TRBD1. The CDR3 loop spans 15 amino acids. Germline assignment: CDR1 MGHRA and CDR2 YSYEKL. V was pared by 0 bases and J by 5 bases, with 6 bases of the junction left unmatched. The CDR3 DNA reads as TGCGCCAGCAGCCAAGAGCAGACAGGGATTTATGGCTACACCTTC. Translated: CASSQEQTGIYGYTF.

This rearrangement joins TRBV18 to TRBJ1-6; 7 bases map to TRBD1. The V gene end was trimmed by 1 base and the J gene end by 7 bases; junction bases not matched to a gene: 7. Germline-derived CDR1 and CDR2 are KGHSH and LQKENI. This CDR3 has 16 amino acids. The CDR3 DNA reads as TGTGCCAGCTCACCACAAAGGGACAGAGGGAATTCACCCCTCCACTTT. It codes for CASSPQRDRGNSPLHF.

This clone showed up many times. The chain is built from TRBV4-2 and TRBJ1-6; the match to TRBD1 covers 8 bases. This CDR3 spans 15 amino acids. The germline gives CDR1 LGHNA, CDR2 YNFKEQ. The V and J ends lost 4 bases and 8 bases, in that order; junction bases with no gene match: 7. The CDR3 bases are TGTGCCAGCAGCCGCGAAGGACAGGGTGATTCACCCCTCCACTTT. Amino acids: CASSREGQGDSPLHF.

The chain has TRBV11-3 and TRBJ2-3; no definite D call. CDR3 length: 13 residues. V was pared by 1 base and J by 4 bases, with 6 bases between. Germline CDR1 is SGHNT and CDR2 is YENEEA. DNA of the CDR3: TGTGCCAGCAGCTTAGGGGCGTCAGATACGCAGTATTTT. Its translation: CASSLGASDTQYF. The complete variable domain, with remaining parts taken from reference TRBV11-3 and TRBJ2-3, reads EAGVVQSPRYKIIEKKQPVAFWCNPISGHNTLYWYLQNLGQGPELLIRYENEEAVDDSQLPKDRFSAERLKGVDSTLKIQPAELGDSAVYLCASSLGASDTQYFGPGTRLTVL.

The V call is TRBV6-5, the J call TRBJ1-1; D is unresolved. The CDR3 is 13 residues long. V lost 7 bases to trimming and J lost 2 bases, with 11 bases between them. Germline CDR1 reads MNHEY; CDR2 reads SVGAGI. CDR3 DNA: TGTGCCAGCAAAGCGGGTCCTAACACTGAAGCTTTCTTT. Translating it yields CASKAGPNTEAFF.

Only one count was recorded for this clone. The chain uses TRBV7-9 and TRBJ1-1, with 9 bases that match TRBD1. This CDR3 comprises 12 residues. CDR1 and CDR2 (germline): SEHNR, FQNEAQ (reference sequence). The V gene end was trimmed by 5 bases and the J gene end by 10 bases; junction bases not matched to a gene: 5. In nucleotides, the CDR3 is TGTGCCAGCAGCCGGGACAGGGAAGTAGCTTTCTTT. This codes for CASSRDREVAFF.

The chain combines TRBV4-3 with TRBJ2-2, with no clear D. The germline V and J ends were trimmed by 0 bases and 6 bases, with 8 bases remaining between them. CDR3 size: 14 residues. Germline CDR1 and CDR2: LGHNA and YSLEER. The CDR3 sequence: CASSQDLTAGELFF. The CDR3 nucleotides are TGCGCCAGCAGCCAAGATCTTACGGCCGGGGAGCTGTTTTTT.

This clone was seen only a few times. This rearrangement joins TRBV20-1 to TRBJ1-3; 7 bases align to TRBD1. The CDR3 loop spans 15 amino acids. Trimming took 3 bases from V and 4 from J; bases not matched to a gene: 9. Germline V gives CDR1 DFQATT, CDR2 SNEGSKA (reference sequence). As DNA, the CDR3 is TGCAGTGCTAGTGGGGCAGGGGGGAGAGGAAACACCATATATTTT. Translating gives CSASGAGGRGNTIYF.

This chain joins TRBV3-1 (or the pseudogene TRBV3-2) and TRBJ1-2; 10 positions agree with TRBD1. The CDR3 sequence is 16 residues long. The germline CDR1 and CDR2 sequences are LGHDT and YNNKEL (reference sequence). The ends lost 1 base at V and 5 bases at J; junction bases unmatched: 7. Here the CDR3 reads CASSQVRPGQGYGYTF. Written as DNA, the CDR3 is TGTGCCAGCAGCCAAGTTAGGCCGGGACAGGGGTATGGCTACACCTTC.

V usage is TRBV5-4 and J usage is TRBJ2-2; D is possibly TRBD1 (5 bases). The CDR3 spans 16 residues. V lost 0 bases and J 0 bases, leaving 9 bases between the germline ends. Germline V gene data show CDR1 as SGHNT and CDR2 as YYREEE (reference sequence). The CDR3 nucleotides read TGTGCCAGCAGCTTGGACAGGCCAGCGAACACCGGGGAGCTGTTTTTT. Its protein product is CASSLDRPANTGELFF.

The chain is built from TRBV10-3 and TRBJ2-5; the D gene is possibly TRBD1 (6 bases). In germline, CDR1 is ENHRY, CDR2 SYGVKD. V lost 6 bases and J lost 1, with 15 bases in between. The CDR3 runs 15 residues. The CDR3, as DNA: TGTGCCATCAGAGGAGACCAGGGGACCCAAGAGACCCAGTACTTC. This gives the protein CAIRGDQGTQETQYF.

This clone was observed a handful of times. The rearrangement links TRBV19 to TRBJ2-5; D is unclear. The CDR3 totals 17 residues. V was pared by 3 bases and J by 1 base, with 18 bases between. The V gene's germline CDR1 is LNHDA and CDR2 SQIVND (reference sequence). The DNA for the CDR3 is TGTGCCAGTAGTATTGGTTTAACGGCAGCTAGCCAAGAGACCCAGTACTTC. This encodes CASSIGLTAASQETQYF. Complete variable domain (other parts from reference TRBV19 and TRBJ2-5): DGGITQSPKYLFRKEGQNVTLSCEQNLNHDAMYWYRQDPGQGLRLIYYSQIVNDFQKGDIAEGYSVSREKKESFPLTVTSAQKNPTAFYLCASSIGLTAASQETQYFGPGTRLLVL.

The V call is TRBV11-3, the J call TRBJ1-3, with TRBD1 identical over 7 bases. The CDR3 runs to 18 residues. Trimming cost V 5 bases and J 4 bases; bases outside gene matches: 17. Germline CDR1 reads SGHNT; CDR2 reads YENEEA. CDR3 residues: CASSPGGRTGVRGNTIYF. In DNA, the CDR3 is TGTGCCAGCAGCCCCGGAGGGCGGACAGGCGTTCGGGGAAACACCATATATTTT.

The rearrangement links TRBV18 to TRBJ2-1, with TRBD2 identical over 10 bases. Trimming took 2 bases from V and 6 from J; bases not matched to a gene: 4. Germline V CDR1 and CDR2: KGHSH, LQKENI. CDR3 size: 15 residues. CDR3 sequence reads: CASSPKQRGGNEQFF. The DNA for the CDR3 is TGTGCCAGCTCACCAAAGCAGCGGGGGGGCAATGAGCAGTTCTTC.

The chain carries TRBV3-1 (or the pseudogene TRBV3-2) and TRBJ2-2, with D possibly being TRBD2 (6 bases). The V end was cut by 8 bases, the J end by 0 bases, with 22 bases between. The CDR3 is 18 amino acids. Germline loops: CDR1 LGHDT, CDR2 YNNKEL (reference sequence). CDR3 sequence: CASERKISGETNTGELFF. CDR3 bases: TGTGCCAGCGAACGAAAAATTAGCGGCGAGACGAACACCGGGGAGCTGTTTTTT.